The 31 T cell receptor beta chains below come from one sample, sequenced in a study of T cells in tuberculosis. Thawed, overnight-rested PBMC were stained with GMM-loaded CD1B tetramer, viability dye and anti-CD3, then sorted. CD1B tetramers were loaded with Rhodococcus equi-derived C32 glucose monomycolate. Sequenced by immunoSEQ multiplex PCR; TCRdb stores in-frame clones only, minus some. This table holds 54,000 or so clones, about 86% found once. Sequencing input: CD1b-GMM tetramer-negative cells sorted from PBMCs. These receptors originate from an adult woman with latent tuberculosis.

The chain combines TRBV2 with TRBJ1-1; possible D gene TRBD1, 5 bases. CDR3 size: 13 residues. V lost 2 bases and J 5 bases, leaving 9 bases between the germline ends. CDR1 and CDR2 (germline): SNHLY, FYNNEI. The CDR3: CASSERQNTEAFF. CDR3 in DNA: TGTGCCAGCAGTGAACGACAGAATACTGAAGCTTTCTTT. Supplemented by reference TRBV2 and TRBJ1-1, the full variable domain reads EPEVTQTPSHQVTQMGQEVILRCVPISNHLYFYWYRQILGQKVEFLVSFYNNEISEKSEIFDDQFSVERPDGSNFTLKIRSTKLEDSAMYFCASSERQNTEAFFGQGTRLTVV.

This chain uses TRBV21-1 with TRBJ2-3; the DNA was not compared with TRBD2, the D call given in the table. TRBV21-1 is marked as a pseudogene. This CDR3 contains 18 residues. The CDR3 coding sequence is TGTGCCAGCAGCAAAGCTAGCGGGAGAAAAGAAAGCACAGATACGCAGTATTTT. Translated: CASSKASGRKESTDTQYF.

V and J are TRBV6-1 and TRBJ2-1; TRBD2 is a possible D gene (7 bases). V was shortened by 8 bases and J by 10 bases, with 18 bases between the two germline ends. This CDR3 region has 13 residues. Germline values: CDR1 MNHNS, CDR2 SASEGT. CDR3 sequence: CASDSRTGGEQFF. The CDR3 nucleotides are TGTGCCAGCGACTCCCGAACGGGGGGCGAGCAGTTCTTC.

The chain uses TRBV9 and TRBJ2-3; TRBD2 matches 7 bases. Germline lookup yields CDR1 SGDLS and CDR2 YYNGEE. This CDR3 has 16 residues. V gave up 0 bases and J gave up 1 base; unmatched junction bases: 5. The CDR3 protein is CASSVDGGLGTDTQYF. In nucleotides, the CDR3 is TGTGCCAGCAGCGTAGACGGGGGGTTGGGCACAGATACGCAGTATTTT.

The J gene is TRBJ2-2, the V gene TRBV21-1; the table calls TRBD2, which could not be checked here. TRBV21-1 is noted as a pseudogene. This CDR3 spans 15 amino acids. The CDR3 here is CASSFSDLNTGELFF. The CDR3 bases are TGTGCCAGCAGCTTCTCGGACTTGAACACCGGGGAGCTGTTTTTT.

The CDR3 DNA follows: TGTGCCAGCTCACTTACAGGACAGGGGGCTTCCTACGAGCAGTACTTC. Amino acid sequence: CASSLTGQGASYEQYF. The chain links TRBV18 to TRBJ2-7; 11 bases align to TRBD1. This CDR3 spans 16 amino acids. Germline V gives CDR1 KGHSH, CDR2 LQKENI. Germline trimming cut 4 bases from V and 1 base from J; bases unmatched to any gene: 6.

The V call is TRBV5-1, the J call TRBJ1-1, with 8 positions matching TRBD1. CDR3 length equals 15 residues. After removal of 4 bases from V and 3 bases from J, the junction contained 8 bases not matched to a gene. Germline V gives CDR1 SGHRS, CDR2 YFSETQ. This CDR3 reads CASSPRTGSDTEAFF. The CDR3, as DNA: TGCGCCAGCAGCCCCCGGACAGGGTCGGACACTGAAGCTTTCTTT.

This rearrangement joins TRBV4-2 to TRBJ2-1, with no clear D. The CDR3 length is 11 residues. Germline V gene sequence: CDR1 LGHNA, CDR2 YNFKEQ. V lost 0 bases to trimming and J lost 9 bases, with 3 bases between them. CDR3 bases: TGTGCCAGCAGCCAAGACCGTGAGCAGTTCTTC. This codes for CASSQDREQFF.

J is TRBJ1-1 and V is TRBV6-1; possibly TRBD1 for D (5 bases). The CDR3 length is 13 residues. Germline-derived CDR1 and CDR2 are MNHNS and SASEGT. Trimming pared 11 bases from V and 5 bases from J, leaving 18 bases between. Here the CDR3 reads CASTLGGRTEAFF. In nucleotides, the CDR3 is TGTGCCTCAACTCTGGGGGGGAGGACTGAAGCTTTCTTT.

This sequence joins TRBV6-6 and TRBJ2-7; a weak D match, TRBD1 (5 bases). CDR1 and CDR2 from the germline V gene are MNHNY and SVGAGI (reference sequence). The ends were cut back, 6 bases at V and 5 bases at J, with 17 bases in the middle. This CDR3 comprises 14 residues. CDR3 nucleotides: TGTGCCAGCAGCCACAGGCCTCCTGCGGACGAGCAGTACTTC. It yields the protein CASSHRPPADEQYF.

This clone was seen more than once but under ten times. This chain connects TRBV5-4 to TRBJ2-2; 8 nucleotides agree with TRBD2. The junction had 5 bases not matched to a gene; V was cut back by 4 bases and J by 3 bases. The germline V gene has CDR1 SGHNT and CDR2 YYREEE (reference sequence). The CDR3 has 15 residues. CDR3 in DNA: TGTGCCAGCAGCATCAGCGGGGGACACACCGGGGAGCTGTTTTTT. Translated, it gives CASSISGGHTGELFF.

The chain uses TRBV5-1 and TRBJ1-1; weak D call: TRBD1 (5 bases). The germline V gene encodes CDR1 SGHRS and CDR2 YFSETQ. The V end was cut by 3 bases, the J end by 1 base, with 10 bases between. The CDR3 runs to 14 residues. CDR3 sequence (DNA): TGCGCCAGCAGCTCTCAGGGTGGGAACACTGAAGCTTTCTTT. Its protein product is CASSSQGGNTEAFF. The variable domain in full, with the rest retrieved from reference TRBV5-1 and TRBJ1-1, is KAGVTQTPRYLIKTRGQQVTLSCSPISGHRSVSWYQQTPGQGLQFLFEYFSETQRNKGNFPGRFSGRQFSNSRSEMNVSTLELGDSALYLCASSSQGGNTEAFFGQGTRLTVV.

This clone showed up just a few times. V is TRBV15 and J is TRBJ2-2, with TRBD1 matching 9 bases. The V and J ends lost 4 bases and 7 bases, in that order; junction bases with no gene match: 10. The length of the CDR3 is 16 residues. Germline V gives CDR1 LNHNV, CDR2 YYDKDF (reference sequence). CDR3 amino acids: CATSKRNRGRIGELFF. The DNA for the CDR3 is TGTGCCACCAGCAAGAGGAACAGGGGGCGAATCGGGGAGCTGTTTTTT.

The CDR3 bases are TGTGCCAGCAGCCAAGAGACAGGGAGGAGTCCCCTCCACTTT. This sequence encodes CASSQETGRSPLHF. This rearrangement joins TRBV4-2 to TRBJ1-6; 7 bases are shared with TRBD1. V shed 0 bases and J 13 bases; nucleotides not matched to a gene: 6. From germline, CDR1 is LGHNA and CDR2 YNFKEQ. The CDR3 spans 14 residues.

The rearrangement joins TRBV2 to TRBJ2-6; D is perhaps TRBD1 (6 bases). CDR1 SNHLY and CDR2 FYNNEI come from the germline V gene. The CDR3 sequence is 15 residues long. V was pared by 6 bases and J by 2 bases, with 11 bases between. DNA for the CDR3: TGTGCCAGCAGCGCCACAGGGACTGGGGCCAACGTCCTGACTTTC. This translates into CASSATGTGANVLTF. Using reference TRBV2 and TRBJ2-6 for the parts outside the CDR3, the full variable domain is EPEVTQTPSHQVTQMGQEVILRCVPISNHLYFYWYRQILGQKVEFLVSFYNNEISEKSEIFDDQFSVERPDGSNFTLKIRSTKLEDSAMYFCASSATGTGANVLTFGAGSRLTVL.

This chain joins TRBV28 and TRBJ2-5, with D possibly matching TRBD1 (6 bases). CDR1 is MDHEN, CDR2 SYDVKM, per germline. V was pared by 3 bases and J by 4 bases, with 15 bases between. The CDR3 is made up of 15 amino acids. Written as DNA, the CDR3 is TGTGCCAGCAGTTTTTCAGGGGCCGTAAGAGAGACCCAGTACTTC. Its protein product is CASSFSGAVRETQYF.

This clone was recorded once. The chain joins TRBV7-9 to TRBJ2-7, with 10 nucleotides matching TRBD1. The CDR3 consists of 14 residues. Trimming removed 5 bases from V and 6 bases from J; junction bases left unmatched: 7. CDR1 and CDR2 from the germline V gene are SEHNR and FQNEAQ (reference sequence). The CDR3 DNA reads TGTGCCAGCAGCCCCTGGACAGGGGGAGGCGAGCAGTACTTC. Protein sequence: CASSPWTGGGEQYF.

This clone was detected a few times. The DNA for the CDR3 is TGCGCCAGCAGCTTGTTCCCAGGGACAGGGCTTAACTATGGCTACACCTTC. This sequence encodes CASSLFPGTGLNYGYTF. J is TRBJ1-2 and V is TRBV5-1; 9 bases are shared with TRBD1. The CDR3 has 17 amino acids. J was trimmed by 1 base and V by 1 base; bases with no gene match: 8. CDR1 and CDR2 from the germline V gene are SGHRS and YFSETQ.

The V gene is TRBV5-1, the J gene TRBJ1-1, with TRBD1 matching over 9 bases. This CDR3 region has 15 residues. Germline CDR1 reads SGHRS; CDR2 reads YFSETQ. V dropped 5 bases and J dropped 3; count of bases not matched to a gene: 8. CDR3 amino acids: CASRVAGTGHTEAFF. DNA of the CDR3: TGCGCCAGCAGAGTTGCAGGGACAGGGCACACTGAAGCTTTCTTT.

There are a few counts of this clone. This chain uses TRBV7-3 with TRBJ2-1; TRBD2 aligns across 8 bases. The CDR3 is 13 residues long. Germline CDR1 SGHTA, CDR2 FQGTGA. With V trimmed by 4 bases and J by 6 bases, 2 bases remained unmatched. CDR3 in DNA: TGTGCCAGCAGCTATACTAGCGGCAATGAGCAGTTCTTC. Translation gives CASSYTSGNEQFF.

J is TRBJ1-1 and V is TRBV18; D remains ambiguous. The CDR3 is 17 residues long. The V gene lost 3 bases and the J gene lost 0 bases, with 17 bases spanning the gap. CDR1 is KGHSH, CDR2 LQKENI, per germline. CDR3 DNA sequence: TGTGCCAGCTCACCCTTTCTGGGGAGAGGAATGAACACTGAAGCTTTCTTT. This gives the protein CASSPFLGRGMNTEAFF.

The chain uses TRBV28 and TRBJ2-3; 15 positions match TRBD2. The CDR3 runs 16 residues. The J segment lost 3 bases and the V segment lost 3 bases, leaving 1 base of the junction unmatched. The germline CDR1 and CDR2 sequences are MDHEN and SYDVKM. The CDR3 nucleotides are TGTGCCAGCAGTTTTGGACTAGCGGGAGGGACAGATACGCAGTATTTT. Translated, it gives CASSFGLAGGTDTQYF.

The CDR3 protein is CASSLVSRGANNSPLHF. CDR3 in DNA: TGTGCCAGCAGCTTAGTGTCACGGGGGGCTAATAATTCACCCCTCCACTTT. The gene calls are TRBV7-8 and TRBJ1-6; the D gene is possibly TRBD1 (6 bases). Germline assignment: CDR1 SGHVS and CDR2 FQNEAQ. Trimming cost V 1 base and J 5 bases, with 15 bases left between them. The CDR3 runs to 17 residues.

As for this clone: The germline gene is not matched at one end of the junction; a read error may be the cause. This chain connects TRBV7-8 to TRBJ1-2, with 9 bases identical to TRBD1. This CDR3 is 13 amino acids long. Germline CDR1 is SGHVS and CDR2 is FQNEAQ. The CDR3 sequence: CASSLGTGSGYTF. The CDR3 coding sequence is TGTGCCAGCAGTTTAGGGACAGGGAGCGGCTACACCTTC. Together with reference TRBV7-8 and TRBJ1-2, the CDR3 gives the full variable domain: GAGVSQSPRYKVAKRGQDVALRCDPISGHVSLFWYQQALGQGPEFLTYFQNEAQLDKSGLPSDRFFAERPEGSVSTLKIQRTQQEDSAVYLCASSLGTGSGYTFGSGTRLTVV.

This clone was seen once. The chain links TRBV10-3 to TRBJ2-5; a weak D match, TRBD2 (6 bases). The CDR3 consists of 14 residues. Trimming stripped 2 bases from V and 2 bases from J, with 9 bases between. CDR1 is ENHRY and CDR2 is SYGVKD in the germline V gene. The CDR3 here is CAISEVGTQETQYF. In DNA, the CDR3 is TGTGCCATCAGTGAGGTAGGGACTCAAGAGACCCAGTACTTC.

V and J are TRBV27 and TRBJ2-1, with D possibly matching TRBD2 (5 bases). CDR1 is MNHEY and CDR2 is SMNVEV in the germline V gene (reference sequence). Trimming took off 5 bases at V and 4 bases at J, with 18 bases between the two ends. The CDR3 loop spans 16 amino acids. CDR3 residues: CASSPDPGFVYNEQFF. The CDR3 coding sequence is TGTGCCAGCAGTCCCGACCCGGGGTTCGTTTACAATGAGCAGTTCTTC.

The chain combines TRBV18 with TRBJ2-5; D may be TRBD1 (6 bases). The CDR3 runs to 13 residues. The V gene's germline CDR1 is KGHSH and CDR2 LQKENI. Deletions cut 6 bases from V and 1 base from J, with 9 bases between. This CDR3 reads CASSRTVQETQYF. CDR3 sequence (DNA): TGTGCCAGCTCCAGGACAGTCCAAGAGACCCAGTACTTC.

J is TRBJ1-1 and V is TRBV19; TRBD1 might be the D (5 bases). The V gene lost 8 bases and the J gene lost 4 bases, with 8 bases spanning the gap. Germline V gene data show CDR1 as LNHDA and CDR2 as SQIVND (reference sequence). The CDR3 totals 11 residues. For the CDR3, the DNA is TGTGCCAGTGAAGGGGTCACTGAAGCTTTCTTT. This codes for CASEGVTEAFF.

The chain couples TRBV5-4 to TRBJ2-7; 7 positions agree with TRBD2. CDR3 length: 15 residues. J was trimmed by 10 bases and V by 4 bases; bases with no gene match: 17. Germline values: CDR1 SGHNT, CDR2 YYREEE (reference sequence). CDR3 DNA: TGTGCCAGCAGCGAGCAACAAGGGCTAGCGGCGGACCAGTACTTC. Translation gives CASSEQQGLAADQYF.

Here the CDR3 DNA reads TGTGCCAGCAGTGTAGAGCGTATCTCCTACGAGCAGTACTTC. Translated, it gives CASSVERISYEQYF. The gene calls are TRBV6-1 and TRBJ2-7; D is uncertain. The germline gives CDR1 MNHNS, CDR2 SASEGT. Trimming left V 4 bases short and J 0 bases short, with 10 bases between. This CDR3 region has 14 residues.

The chain employs TRBV9 and TRBJ1-1; tentative D call: TRBD1 (5 bases). Looked up from germline, CDR1 is SGDLS and CDR2 is YYNGEE. The germline V and J ends were trimmed by 0 bases and 5 bases, with 11 bases remaining between them. The CDR3 spans 14 residues. CDR3 DNA sequence: TGTGCCAGCAGCGTAGGGCGGGGGGAAACTGAAGCTTTCTTT. Translation: CASSVGRGETEAFF. Full variable domain (outside the CDR3, taken from reference TRBV9 and TRBJ1-1): DSGVTQTPKHLITATGQRVTLRCSPRSGDLSVYWYQQSLDQGLQFLIQYYNGEERAKGNILERFSAQQFPDLHSELNLSSLELGDSALYFCASSVGRGETEAFFGQGTRLTVV.